The clone carrying this TCR beta chain was seen a handful of times. Its target is not known. The sample originates from a study of T cell responses to AZD1222 COVID-19 vaccine. General study points: Reports say nearly half of spike-specific TCRs go after unmutated variant regions.

Sequencing was performed with immunoSEQ multiplex PCR; in TCRdb, only in-frame clones are kept and a portion is missing. There are roughly 180,000 clones in the sample; roughly 94% occur only once, and around 0.66% lies in the top ten. The CDR3 sequence is 15 residues long. Germline CDR1 and CDR2: MDHEN and SYDVKM. The V and J ends lost 5 bases and 11 bases respectively, with 19 bases between them. The sequencing used peripheral blood, collected on day 0 of AZD1222 vaccination. This TCR derives from an adult in good health. The chain uses TRBV28 and TRBJ1-6; possible D gene TRBD1, 6 bases. The CDR3 region is CASSLPGDGYTPLHF. CDR3 in DNA: TGTGCCAGCAGTCTCCCAGGGGACGGGTATACACCCCTCCACTTT.